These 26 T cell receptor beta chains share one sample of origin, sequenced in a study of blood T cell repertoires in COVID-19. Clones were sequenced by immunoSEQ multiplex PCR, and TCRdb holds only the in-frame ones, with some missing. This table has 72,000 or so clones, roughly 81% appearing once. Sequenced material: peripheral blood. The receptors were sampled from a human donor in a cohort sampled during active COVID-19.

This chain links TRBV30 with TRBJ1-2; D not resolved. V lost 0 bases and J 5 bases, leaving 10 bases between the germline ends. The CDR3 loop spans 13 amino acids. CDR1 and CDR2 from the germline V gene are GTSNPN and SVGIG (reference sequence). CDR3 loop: CAWSVNNRYGYTF. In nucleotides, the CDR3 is TGTGCCTGGAGTGTGAACAACCGATATGGCTACACCTTC.

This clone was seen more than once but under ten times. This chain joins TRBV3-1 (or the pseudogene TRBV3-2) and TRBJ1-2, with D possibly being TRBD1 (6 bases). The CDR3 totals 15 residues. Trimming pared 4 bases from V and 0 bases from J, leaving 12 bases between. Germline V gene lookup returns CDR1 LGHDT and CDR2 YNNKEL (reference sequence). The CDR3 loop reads CASSPRGRSNYGYTF. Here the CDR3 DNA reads TGTGCCAGCAGCCCCAGGGGTCGGTCTAACTATGGCTACACCTTC.

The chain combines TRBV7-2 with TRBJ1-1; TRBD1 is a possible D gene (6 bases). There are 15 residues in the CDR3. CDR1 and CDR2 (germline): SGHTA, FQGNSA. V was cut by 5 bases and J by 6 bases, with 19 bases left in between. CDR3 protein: CASSPNGGGGSEAFF. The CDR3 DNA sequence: TGTGCCAGCAGCCCCAACGGAGGGGGGGGCTCTGAAGCTTTCTTT.

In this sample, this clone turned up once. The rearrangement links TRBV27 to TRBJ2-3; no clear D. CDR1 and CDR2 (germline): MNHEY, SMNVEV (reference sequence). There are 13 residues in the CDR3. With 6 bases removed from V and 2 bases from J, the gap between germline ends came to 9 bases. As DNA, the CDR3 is TGTGCCAGCAGCTTTTCCCTCACAGATACGCAGTATTTT. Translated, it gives CASSFSLTDTQYF.

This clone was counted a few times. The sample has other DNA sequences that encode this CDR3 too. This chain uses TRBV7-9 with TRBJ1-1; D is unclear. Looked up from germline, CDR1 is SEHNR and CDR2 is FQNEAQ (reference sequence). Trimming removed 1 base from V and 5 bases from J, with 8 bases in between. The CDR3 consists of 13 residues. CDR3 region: CASSLDPRTEAFF. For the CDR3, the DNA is TGTGCCAGCAGCTTAGACCCGAGGACTGAAGCTTTCTTT. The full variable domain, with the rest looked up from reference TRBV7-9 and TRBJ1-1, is DTGVSQNPRHKITKRGQNVTFRCDPISEHNRLYWYRQTLGQGPEFLTYFQNEAQLEKSRLLSDRFSAERPKGSFSTLEIQRTEQGDSAMYLCASSLDPRTEAFFGQGTRLTVV.

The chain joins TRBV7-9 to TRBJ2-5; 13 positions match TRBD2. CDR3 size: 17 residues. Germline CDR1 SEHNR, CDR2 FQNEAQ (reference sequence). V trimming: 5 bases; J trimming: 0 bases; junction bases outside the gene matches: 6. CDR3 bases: TGTGCCAGCAGCCCACGGACTAGCGGGAGCTACCAAGAGACCCAGTACTTC. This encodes CASSPRTSGSYQETQYF.

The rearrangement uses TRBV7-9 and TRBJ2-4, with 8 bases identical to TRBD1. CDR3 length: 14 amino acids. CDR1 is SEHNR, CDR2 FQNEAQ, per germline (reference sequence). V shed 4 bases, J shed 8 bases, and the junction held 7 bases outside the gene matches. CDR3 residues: CASSSPDRDDIQYF. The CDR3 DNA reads TGTGCCAGCAGCTCCCCGGACAGGGATGACATTCAGTACTTC.

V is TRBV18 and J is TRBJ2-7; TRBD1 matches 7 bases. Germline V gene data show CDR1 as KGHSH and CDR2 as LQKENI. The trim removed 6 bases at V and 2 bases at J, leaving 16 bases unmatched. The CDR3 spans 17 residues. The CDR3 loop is CASSVSQRRQGPYEQYF. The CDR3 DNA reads TGTGCCAGCTCGGTCTCCCAAAGGAGACAGGGCCCCTACGAGCAGTACTTC.

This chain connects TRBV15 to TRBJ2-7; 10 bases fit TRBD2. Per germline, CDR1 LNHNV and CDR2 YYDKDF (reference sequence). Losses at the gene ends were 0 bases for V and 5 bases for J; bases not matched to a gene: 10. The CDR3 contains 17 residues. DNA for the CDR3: TGTGCCACCAGCAGAGATCGAGTGGCTAGCGGGAGAAACGAGCAGTACTTC. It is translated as CATSRDRVASGRNEQYF.

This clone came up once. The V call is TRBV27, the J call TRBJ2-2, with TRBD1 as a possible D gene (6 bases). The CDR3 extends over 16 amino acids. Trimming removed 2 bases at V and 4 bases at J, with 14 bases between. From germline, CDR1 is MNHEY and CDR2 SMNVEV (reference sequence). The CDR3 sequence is CASSLNRALGTGELFF. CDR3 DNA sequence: TGTGCCAGCAGTTTAAACAGGGCTTTAGGCACCGGGGAGCTGTTTTTT.

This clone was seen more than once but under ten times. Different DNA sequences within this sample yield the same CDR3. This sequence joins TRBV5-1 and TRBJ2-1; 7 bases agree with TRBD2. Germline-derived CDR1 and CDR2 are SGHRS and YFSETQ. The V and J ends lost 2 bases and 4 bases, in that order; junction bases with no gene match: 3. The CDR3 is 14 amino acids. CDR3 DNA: TGCGCCAGCAGCTTTGGGGGGGAATACAATGAGCAGTTCTTC. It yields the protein CASSFGGEYNEQFF.

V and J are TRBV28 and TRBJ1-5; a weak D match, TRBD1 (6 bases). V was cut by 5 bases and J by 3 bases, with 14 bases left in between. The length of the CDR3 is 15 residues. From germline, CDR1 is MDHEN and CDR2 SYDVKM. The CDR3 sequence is CASSPETGSNQPQHF. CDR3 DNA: TGTGCCAGCAGTCCAGAGACAGGATCCAATCAGCCCCAGCATTTT.

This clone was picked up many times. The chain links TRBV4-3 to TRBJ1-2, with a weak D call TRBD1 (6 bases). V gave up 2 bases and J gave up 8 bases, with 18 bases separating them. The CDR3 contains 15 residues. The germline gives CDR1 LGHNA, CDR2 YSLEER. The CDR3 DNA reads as TGCGCCAGCAGCCAAACCCACCAACAGGGTTACGGCTACACCTTC. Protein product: CASSQTHQQGYGYTF.

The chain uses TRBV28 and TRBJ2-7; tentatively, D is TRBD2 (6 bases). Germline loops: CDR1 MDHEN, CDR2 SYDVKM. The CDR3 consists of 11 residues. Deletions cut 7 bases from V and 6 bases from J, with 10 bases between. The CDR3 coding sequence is TGTGCCAGCACTGGGGGAGGCGAGCAGTACTTC. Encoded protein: CASTGGGEQYF.

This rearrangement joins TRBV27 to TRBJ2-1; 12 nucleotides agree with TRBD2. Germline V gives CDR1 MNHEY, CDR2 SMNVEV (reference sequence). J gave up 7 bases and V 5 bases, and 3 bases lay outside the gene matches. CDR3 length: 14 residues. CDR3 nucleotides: TGTGCCAGCAGTCCGGGACTAGCGGGTAATGAGCAGTTCTTC. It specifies CASSPGLAGNEQFF.

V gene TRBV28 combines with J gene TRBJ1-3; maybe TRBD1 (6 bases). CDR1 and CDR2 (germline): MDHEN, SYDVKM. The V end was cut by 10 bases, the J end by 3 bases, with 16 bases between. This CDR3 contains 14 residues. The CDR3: CATTGGASGNTIYF. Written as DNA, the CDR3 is TGTGCCACCACGGGGGGGGCGAGTGGAAACACCATATATTTT.

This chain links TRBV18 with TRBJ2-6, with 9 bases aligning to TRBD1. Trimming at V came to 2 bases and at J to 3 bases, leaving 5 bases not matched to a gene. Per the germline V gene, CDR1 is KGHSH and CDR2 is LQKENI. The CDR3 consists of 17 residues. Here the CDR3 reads CASSPNRGLGGANVLTF. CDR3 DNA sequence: TGTGCCAGCTCACCAAACAGGGGGCTAGGTGGGGCCAACGTCCTGACTTTC.

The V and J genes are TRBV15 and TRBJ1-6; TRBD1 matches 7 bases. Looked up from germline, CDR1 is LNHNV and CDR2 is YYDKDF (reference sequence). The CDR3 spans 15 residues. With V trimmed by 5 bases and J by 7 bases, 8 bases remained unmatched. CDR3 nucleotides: TGTGCCACCAGCGCCCAACAGGGGCAGAATTCACCCCTCCACTTT. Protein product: CATSAQQGQNSPLHF.

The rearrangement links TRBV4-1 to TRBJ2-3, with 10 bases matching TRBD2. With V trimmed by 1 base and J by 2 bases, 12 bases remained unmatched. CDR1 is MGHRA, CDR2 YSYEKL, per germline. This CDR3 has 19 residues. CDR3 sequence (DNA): TGCGCCAGCAGCCAAGGAAGGGGTACACTAGCGGGGAACACAGATACGCAGTATTTT. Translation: CASSQGRGTLAGNTDTQYF.

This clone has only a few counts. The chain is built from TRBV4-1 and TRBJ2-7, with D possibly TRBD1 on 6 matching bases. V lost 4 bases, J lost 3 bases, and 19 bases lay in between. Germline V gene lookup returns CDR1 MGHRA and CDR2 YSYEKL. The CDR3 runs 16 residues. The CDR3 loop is CASSPASGTSNYEQYF. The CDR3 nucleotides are TGCGCCAGCAGCCCTGCCTCAGGGACATCCAACTACGAGCAGTACTTC.

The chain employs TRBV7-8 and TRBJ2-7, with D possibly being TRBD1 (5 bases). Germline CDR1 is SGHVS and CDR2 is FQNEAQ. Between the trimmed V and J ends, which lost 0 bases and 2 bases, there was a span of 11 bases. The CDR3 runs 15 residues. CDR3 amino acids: CASSLAGRNTYEQYF. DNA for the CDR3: TGTGCCAGCAGCTTAGCGGGGCGAAATACCTACGAGCAGTACTTC.

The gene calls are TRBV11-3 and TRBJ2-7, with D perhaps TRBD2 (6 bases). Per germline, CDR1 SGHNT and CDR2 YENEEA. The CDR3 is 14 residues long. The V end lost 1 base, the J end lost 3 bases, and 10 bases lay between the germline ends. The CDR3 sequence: CASSLGGAGYEQYF. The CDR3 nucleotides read TGTGCCAGCAGCTTAGGCGGGGCCGGCTACGAGCAGTACTTC.

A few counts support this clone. For the CDR3, the DNA is TGCGCCAGCAGAACACAGGGGACCACTGAAGCTTTCTTT. It yields the protein CASRTQGTTEAFF. The chain is built from TRBV5-1 and TRBJ1-1, with TRBD1 identical over 7 bases. V dropped 5 bases and J dropped 4; count of bases not matched to a gene: 5. In germline, CDR1 is SGHRS, CDR2 YFSETQ. The CDR3 runs to 13 residues.

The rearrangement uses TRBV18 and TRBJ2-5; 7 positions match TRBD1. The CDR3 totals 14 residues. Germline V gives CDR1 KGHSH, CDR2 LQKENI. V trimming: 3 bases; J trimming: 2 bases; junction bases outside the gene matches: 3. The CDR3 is CASSPKTGQETQYF. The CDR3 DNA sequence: TGTGCCAGCTCACCGAAGACAGGGCAAGAGACCCAGTACTTC.

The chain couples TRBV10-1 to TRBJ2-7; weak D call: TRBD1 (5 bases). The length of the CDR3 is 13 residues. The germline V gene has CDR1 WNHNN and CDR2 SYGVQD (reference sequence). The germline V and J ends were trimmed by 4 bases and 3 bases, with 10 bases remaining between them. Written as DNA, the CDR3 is TGCGCCAGCAGTGCCGGACAAAACTACGAGCAGTACTTC. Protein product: CASSAGQNYEQYF.

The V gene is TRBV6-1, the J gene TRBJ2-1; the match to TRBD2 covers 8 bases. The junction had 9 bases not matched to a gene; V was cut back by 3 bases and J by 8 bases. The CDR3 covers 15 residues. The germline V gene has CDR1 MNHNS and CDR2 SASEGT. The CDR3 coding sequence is TGTGCCAGCAGTGATCCGGGACTAGTCATCCATGAGCAGTTCTTC. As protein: CASSDPGLVIHEQFF.